These 10 T cell receptor beta chains were sequenced from one sample in a study of T cell repertoires in cytomegalovirus infection (dated by TCRdb to between 2017 and 2020). Sequenced using an Illumina HiSeq 1500. TCRdb ran its own pipeline on the public reads, namely fastp trimming at Q25 and MiXCR clone calling, and kept in-frame beta chains. A single entry per CDR3 protein holds the most common genes and DNA from its merged rows. The sample data list 640,000 or so distinct CDR3 sequences, and roughly 33% of these were observed just once. The top ten clones comprise 18% of the sample. The label giving this sample's treatment or condition can be read as: in vitro stimulation with specific CMV peptide epitopes to enrich CMV-specific T cells. These TCRs' antigens remain unknown. Material: cultured PBMCs, obtained from culture after CMV antigen stimulation. The receptor source for this set is a human donor in good health (CMV status not recorded). Some clones in this sample may be carry-over from other donors' samples.

Only a few counts were recorded for this clonotype. The rearrangement links TRBV12-3 or TRBV12-4 to TRBJ2-5; TRBD2 aligns across 8 bases. This CDR3 spans 14 amino acids. Trimming at V came to 5 bases and at J to 3 bases, leaving 5 bases not matched to a gene. Here the CDR3 reads CASSRGLAKETQYF. CDR3 in DNA: TGTGCCAGCAGTCGAGGACTAGCAAAAGAGACCCAGTACTTC.

The genes are TRBV2 and TRBJ1-5, with a possible D match to TRBD1 (5 bases). The CDR3 loop spans 14 amino acids. The V gene's germline CDR1 is SNHLY and CDR2 FYNNEI. Trimming shortened V by 5 bases and J by 7 bases, and 15 bases separated the two germline ends. CDR3 nucleotides: TGTGCCAGCAGTCCAGACGTTCAGGGACAGCCCCAGCATTTT. Its protein is CASSPDVQGQPQHF. The entire variable domain, with the rest obtained from reference TRBV2 and TRBJ1-5, is as follows: EPEVTQTPSHQVTQMGQEVILRCVPISNHLYFYWYRQILGQKVEFLVSFYNNEISEKSEIFDDQFSVERPDGSNFTLKIRSTKLEDSAMYFCASSPDVQGQPQHFGDGTRLSIL.

The rearrangement links TRBV19 to TRBJ1-4; the D is unclear. V gave up 3 bases and J gave up 4 bases, with 9 bases separating them. The CDR3 totals 14 residues. Germline-derived CDR1 and CDR2 are LNHDA and SQIVND (reference sequence). CDR3 in amino acids: CASSMAPVNEKLFF. The CDR3 region has the DNA TGTGCCAGTAGTATGGCTCCAGTTAATGAAAAACTGTTTTTT.

This sequence joins TRBV4-1 and TRBJ1-6; 7 bases agree with TRBD1. Germline V gene lookup returns CDR1 MGHRA and CDR2 YSYEKL. The CDR3 is 13 amino acids. With V trimmed by 5 bases and J by 9 bases, 4 bases remained unmatched. The chain's CDR3 is CASSGQDGSPLHF. The CDR3 nucleotides read TGCGCCAGCAGCGGACAGGACGGTTCACCCCTCCACTTT.

This clonotype showed up many times. CDR3 in DNA: TGTGCCAGCCGAGATACGCAGTATTTT. This encodes CASRDTQYF. The genes are TRBV7-8 and TRBJ2-3; D gene unclear. The germline CDR1 and CDR2 sequences are SGHVS and FQNEAQ. V lost 8 bases to trimming and J lost 5 bases, with 2 bases between them. The CDR3 sequence is 9 residues long.

This chain connects TRBV11-2 to TRBJ1-6; 8 nucleotides agree with TRBD1. The V and J ends lost 1 base and 10 bases, in that order; junction bases with no gene match: 6. Germline V gene lookup returns CDR1 SGHAT and CDR2 FQNNGV. The CDR3 totals 15 residues. CDR3: CASSLAGGDMSPLHF. The CDR3, as DNA: TGTGCCAGCAGCTTAGCAGGGGGCGATATGTCACCCCTCCACTTT.

This clonotype was seen ten or more times. This chain joins TRBV7-2 and TRBJ2-2; D gene uncertain. CDR1 is SGHTA, CDR2 FQGNSA, per germline. The V end lost 3 bases, the J end lost 2 bases, and 7 bases lay between the germline ends. The CDR3 totals 14 residues. CDR3 nucleotides: TGTGCCAGCAGCTTCGACCTCAACACCGGGGAGCTGTTTTTT. Residues: CASSFDLNTGELFF.

The chain employs TRBV12-3 or TRBV12-4 and TRBJ2-1; 16 bases map to TRBD2. The CDR3 extends over 16 amino acids. J lost 9 bases, V lost 6 bases, and 8 bases had no gene match. The CDR3 spells CASRNGTSGGVCEQFF. The CDR3 DNA is TGTGCCAGCAGAAATGGGACTAGCGGGGGGGTCTGTGAGCAGTTCTTC.

The genes are TRBV6-6 and TRBJ2-7; D remains ambiguous. CDR1 MNHNY and CDR2 SVGAGI come from the germline V gene (reference sequence). V lost 2 bases and J lost 5, with 4 bases in between. The CDR3 totals 11 residues. CDR3 protein: CASSYEDEQYF. The CDR3 coding sequence is TGTGCCAGCAGTTACGAGGACGAGCAGTACTTC.

This clonotype was seen a handful of times. The rearrangement uses TRBV7-9 and TRBJ1-5, with TRBD1 identical over 7 bases. Unmatched junction bases numbered 2, after V lost 2 bases and J lost 4 bases. Germline CDR1 reads SEHNR; CDR2 reads FQNEAQ (reference sequence). This CDR3 has 14 residues. CDR3 region: CASSLSTGNQPQHF. CDR3 DNA: TGTGCCAGCAGCTTATCGACAGGGAATCAGCCCCAGCATTTT.